These 20 T cell receptor beta chains were all obtained from the same sample, sequenced in a study of cytomegalovirus exposure and HLA in healthy donors. The primer mix had 60 Vbeta and 13 Jbeta primers. Repertoires were generated with immunoSEQ multiplex PCR, while TCRdb's copy carries only in-frame clones and drops some. The sample contains 120,000 or so clones, roughly 80% of which appear only once. The sample comprised PBMCs. These receptors came from a man between 18 and 35 years old in good health and CMV-seropositive.

This clone appeared once. This chain connects TRBV7-2 to TRBJ1-2, with D possibly being TRBD1 (6 bases). The CDR3 has 13 amino acids. CDR1 is SGHTA and CDR2 is FQGNSA in the germline V gene. Trimming cost V 1 base and J 9 bases, with 12 bases left between them. The CDR3 coding sequence is TGTGCCAGCAGCTTAGACAGGGCTTTTAGCTACACCTTC. This codes for CASSLDRAFSYTF.

The chain couples TRBV11-2 to TRBJ2-7; 14 bases line up with TRBD2. The trim removed 4 bases at V and 2 bases at J, leaving 10 bases unmatched. The CDR3 extends over 18 amino acids. Per the germline V gene, CDR1 is SGHAT and CDR2 is FQNNGV. This CDR3 is CASSSPRRTSGRPYEQYF. In DNA, the CDR3 is TGTGCCAGCAGCTCCCCACGCCGGACTAGCGGGAGGCCCTACGAGCAGTACTTC.

Notes on this clone: Other DNA sequences of this sample code for an identical CDR3. The CDR3 bases are TGTGCCAGCAGCTTATTAGGCCGCGGACTCAAGACCTACGAGCAGTACTTC. It translates to CASSLLGRGLKTYEQYF. This chain links TRBV7-8 with TRBJ2-7; D may be TRBD2 (5 bases). CDR3 length equals 17 residues. The V and J ends lost 2 bases and 2 bases respectively, with 19 bases between them. Germline V lookup: CDR1 SGHVS, CDR2 FQNEAQ. Combining the CDR3 with reference TRBV7-8 and TRBJ2-7 gives the whole variable domain GAGVSQSPRYKVAKRGQDVALRCDPISGHVSLFWYQQALGQGPEFLTYFQNEAQLDKSGLPSDRFFAERPEGSVSTLKIQRTQQEDSAVYLCASSLLGRGLKTYEQYFGPGTRLTVT.

The chain uses TRBV27 and TRBJ2-4, with TRBD1 matching 8 bases. Trimming cost V 5 bases and J 8 bases; bases outside gene matches: 8. The germline gives CDR1 MNHEY, CDR2 SMNVEV (reference sequence). The CDR3 runs to 14 residues. CDR3 sequence: CASSADRVGDIQYF. In nucleotides, the CDR3 is TGTGCCAGCAGTGCGGACAGGGTTGGGGACATTCAGTACTTC.

The chain has TRBV7-9 and TRBJ2-7; TRBD1 aligns across 11 bases. The ends lost 6 bases at V and 3 bases at J; junction bases unmatched: 10. The germline CDR1 and CDR2 sequences are SEHNR and FQNEAQ (reference sequence). CDR3 length: 16 residues. The CDR3 DNA follows: TGTGCCAGCAGAGCACCCGGGACAGGGGGTAGCTACGAGCAGTACTTC. Translation: CASRAPGTGGSYEQYF.

V is TRBV19 and J is TRBJ2-3, with D perhaps matching TRBD2 (6 bases). Germline V gene sequence: CDR1 LNHDA, CDR2 SQIVND (reference sequence). The CDR3 runs 17 residues. Trimming removed 0 bases at V and 1 base at J, with 14 bases between. CDR3 DNA: TGTGCCAGTAGTATAGATCTGGTCCAGCGGGGCACAGATACGCAGTATTTT. This codes for CASSIDLVQRGTDTQYF. Combining the CDR3 with reference TRBV19 and TRBJ2-3 gives the whole variable domain DGGITQSPKYLFRKEGQNVTLSCEQNLNHDAMYWYRQDPGQGLRLIYYSQIVNDFQKGDIAEGYSVSREKKESFPLTVTSAQKNPTAFYLCASSIDLVQRGTDTQYFGPGTRLTVL.

This chain connects TRBV5-6 to TRBJ2-5; TRBD2 matches at 9 bases. The CDR3 is made up of 14 amino acids. Germline CDR1 SGHDT, CDR2 YYEEEE. Germline trimming cut 4 bases from V and 7 bases from J; bases unmatched to any gene: 8. CDR3 amino acids: CASSPIAGDGTQYF. CDR3 in DNA: TGTGCCAGCAGCCCAATAGCGGGAGACGGGACCCAGTACTTC. The entire variable domain, with the rest obtained from reference TRBV5-6 and TRBJ2-5, is as follows: DAGVTQSPTHLIKTRGQQVTLRCSPKSGHDTVSWYQQALGQGPQFIFQYYEEEERQRGNFPDRFSGHQFPNYSSELNVNALLLGDSALYLCASSPIAGDGTQYFGPGTRLLVL.

The chain joins TRBV5-6 to TRBJ2-5, with 8 nucleotides matching TRBD2. From germline, CDR1 is SGHDT and CDR2 YYEEEE. V lost 0 bases, J lost 4 bases, and 8 bases stayed unmatched. This CDR3 spans 16 amino acids. CDR3 residues: CASSLVNRGGRETQYF. Here the CDR3 DNA reads TGTGCCAGCAGCTTGGTAAACCGGGGGGGCCGAGAGACCCAGTACTTC.

The chain has TRBV5-5 and TRBJ2-7; 8 nucleotides line up with TRBD1. This CDR3 contains 14 residues. The trim removed 0 bases at V and 3 bases at J, leaving 2 bases unmatched. Germline CDR1 is SGHKS and CDR2 is YYEKEE (reference sequence). For the CDR3, the DNA is TGTGCCAGCAGCTTGGCGGGACAGGTCTACGAGCAGTACTTC. Amino acids: CASSLAGQVYEQYF.

This clone has a handful of counts. The chain couples TRBV20-1 to TRBJ1-3; no definite D call. V was cut by 6 bases and J by 4 bases, with 7 bases left in between. CDR1 and CDR2 (germline): DFQATT, SNEGSKA (reference sequence). The CDR3 sequence is 11 residues long. The CDR3 DNA is TGCAGTGCCCCAATCGGAAACACCATATATTTT. Translating it yields CSAPIGNTIYF.

The chain recombines TRBV6-5 with TRBJ1-2, with D tentatively TRBD1 (6 bases). The CDR3 consists of 13 residues. Germline V gene data show CDR1 as MNHEY and CDR2 as SVGAGI. The V end lost 0 bases, the J end lost 6 bases, and 8 bases lay between the germline ends. As DNA, the CDR3 is TGTGCCAGCAGTTACTCCCAGGGGAATGGCTACACCTTC. Its protein product is CASSYSQGNGYTF.

About this clone: This specimen includes other DNA sequences encoding the same CDR3. This chain uses TRBV5-1 with TRBJ2-5; D unclear. The CDR3 runs 12 residues. The germline V and J ends were trimmed by 0 bases and 4 bases, with 4 bases remaining between them. Germline lookup yields CDR1 SGHRS and CDR2 YFSETQ. The CDR3 region has the DNA TGCGCCAGCAGCTTGGCCCGAGAGACCCAGTACTTC. Its translation is CASSLARETQYF.

The rearrangement joins TRBV13 to TRBJ2-1, with 12 bases identical to TRBD2. CDR1 and CDR2 from the germline V gene are PRHDT and FYEKMQ (reference sequence). There are 14 residues in the CDR3. V lost 4 bases and J lost 16; bases outside the gene matches: 11. CDR3 nucleotide sequence: TGTGCCAGCAGCTCAGGACTAGCGGGGACAGCAGTTTTCTTC. Translated, it gives CASSSGLAGTAVFF.

This clone appeared a few times. The V and J genes are TRBV12-5 and TRBJ2-7; 7 positions agree with TRBD1. The CDR3 runs 15 residues. CDR1 is LGHNT and CDR2 is FRNRAP in the germline V gene. V trimming: 1 base; J trimming: 3 bases; junction bases outside the gene matches: 6. CDR3: CASGLGRTGLYEQYF. In DNA form, the CDR3 reads TGTGCTAGTGGTTTGGGACGGACAGGTCTCTACGAGCAGTACTTC.

There are a few counts of this clone. This chain links TRBV7-6 with TRBJ1-1, with D maybe TRBD1 (6 bases). Trimming shortened V by 1 base and J by 1 base, and 7 bases separated the two germline ends. The length of the CDR3 is 14 residues. Germline CDR1 and CDR2: SGHVS and FNYEAQ. The CDR3 reads CASSLDRANTEAFF. CDR3 nucleotide sequence: TGTGCCAGCAGCTTAGACAGGGCGAACACTGAAGCTTTCTTT.

Turning to this clone: A junction end diverges from the germline sequence, so it may reflect a read error. The chain has TRBV6-1 and TRBJ1-5, with 8 positions matching TRBD1. The germline gives CDR1 MNHNS, CDR2 SASEGT. This CDR3 is built from 17 residues. The CDR3 DNA reads as TGTGCCGGCAGTGAAGGTTGGACAGGGAATAGCAATCAGCCCCAGCATTTT. This translates into CAGSEGWTGNSNQPQHF.

The V gene is TRBV7-9, the J gene TRBJ2-3, with 9 bases lining up with TRBD2. The CDR3 spans 16 residues. J was trimmed by 4 bases and V by 5 bases; bases with no gene match: 10. CDR1 is SEHNR, CDR2 FQNEAQ, per germline (reference sequence). Written as DNA, the CDR3 is TGTGCCAGCAGCATACCTTTTAGCGGGAGTGCAGATACGCAGTATTTT. It yields the protein CASSIPFSGSADTQYF. Drawing the rest from reference TRBV7-9 and TRBJ2-3, the complete variable domain is DTGVSQNPRHKITKRGQNVTFRCDPISEHNRLYWYRQTLGQGPEFLTYFQNEAQLEKSRLLSDRFSAERPKGSFSTLEIQRTEQGDSAMYLCASSIPFSGSADTQYFGPGTRLTVL.

The CDR3 reads CASSARGGLSGANVLTF. In DNA form, the CDR3 reads TGTGCCAGCAGTGCCCGGGGGGGCCTATCTGGGGCCAACGTCCTGACTTTC. The genes are TRBV27 and TRBJ2-6, with TRBD2 matching over 8 bases. After removal of 5 bases from V and 1 base from J, the junction contained 7 bases not matched to a gene. CDR1 and CDR2 (germline): MNHEY, SMNVEV (reference sequence). This CDR3 is built from 17 residues. Full variable domain (outside the CDR3, taken from reference TRBV27 and TRBJ2-6): EAQVTQNPRYLITVTGKKLTVTCSQNMNHEYMSWYRQDPGLGLRQIYYSMNVEVTDKGDVPEGYKVSRKEKRNFPLILESPSPNQTSLYFCASSARGGLSGANVLTFGAGSRLTVL.

The genes are TRBV29-1 and TRBJ2-1, with TRBD2 identical over 12 bases. V shed 6 bases and J 9 bases; nucleotides not matched to a gene: 15. Germline CDR1 and CDR2: SQVTM and ANQGSEA. The CDR3 loop spans 16 amino acids. CDR3 sequence: CSVPPSGRAAEGEQFF. The DNA for the CDR3 is TGCAGCGTCCCCCCTAGCGGGAGGGCCGCGGAGGGTGAGCAGTTCTTC.

This clone was picked up a small number of times. CDR3 amino acids: CASSLGTGRETQYF. The CDR3 coding sequence is TGTGCCAGCAGCTTAGGGACAGGGCGAGAGACCCAGTACTTC. The V and J genes are TRBV7-8 and TRBJ2-5, with 8 bases lining up with TRBD1. The CDR3 runs 14 residues. J gave up 4 bases and V 1 base, and 2 bases lay outside the gene matches. CDR1 and CDR2 from the germline V gene are SGHVS and FQNEAQ.